The sequence of this TCR beta chain was determined in a study of T cells in Graves' hyperthyroidism and ophthalmopathy. In its sample, this clonotype was seen many times. Newly diagnosed hyperthyroidism patients aged 18 to 65 years had disease lasting under 2 months. RNA transcripts were the template for amplifying TCR beta CDR3 regions. The HTBI primer set drove a first-round RT-PCR of the TCR CDR3. TCRdb processed the multiplex PCR reads anew with MiXCR; each CDR3 protein has one entry. The repertoire includes a few hundred thousand distinct CDR3 sequences, 14% of them detected once, and 5.8% sits in the top ten. V was pared by 5 bases and J by 1 base, with 7 bases of the junction left unmatched. The CDR3 runs 15 residues. The germline V gene encodes CDR1 KGHSH and CDR2 LQKENI.

Sequencing was carried out using blood. The genes are TRBV18 and TRBJ2-5; 7 bases map to TRBD2. This TCR derives from a woman aged 25 to 39 with Graves' hyperthyroidism that later progressed to Graves' ophthalmopathy. CDR3 sequence: CASSWAGEIQETQYF. The CDR3 nucleotides are TGTGCCAGCTCATGGGCGGGAGAGATCCAAGAGACCCAGTACTTC.